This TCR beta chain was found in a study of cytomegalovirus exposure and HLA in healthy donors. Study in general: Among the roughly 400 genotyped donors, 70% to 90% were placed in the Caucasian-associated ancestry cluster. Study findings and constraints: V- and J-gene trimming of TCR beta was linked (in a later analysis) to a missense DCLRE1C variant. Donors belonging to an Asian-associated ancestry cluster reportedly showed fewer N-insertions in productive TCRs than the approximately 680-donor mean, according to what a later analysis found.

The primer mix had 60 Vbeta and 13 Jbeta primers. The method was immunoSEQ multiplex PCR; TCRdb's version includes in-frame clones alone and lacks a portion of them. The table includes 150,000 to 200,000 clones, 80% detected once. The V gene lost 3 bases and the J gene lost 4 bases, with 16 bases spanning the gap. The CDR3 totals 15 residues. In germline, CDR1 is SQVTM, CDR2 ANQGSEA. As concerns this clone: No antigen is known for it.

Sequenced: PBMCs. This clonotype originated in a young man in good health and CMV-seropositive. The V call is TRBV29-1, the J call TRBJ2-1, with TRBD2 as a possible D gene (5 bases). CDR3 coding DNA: TGCAGCGTTGATAAAAGCCCTAGCAGGTACAATGAGCAGTTCTTC. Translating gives CSVDKSPSRYNEQFF.